This TCR beta chain was retrieved from a study of blood T cell repertoires in COVID-19. Study context: Material from acute and convalescent COVID-19 was sourced from the United States, Italy and Spain.

Germline V CDR1 and CDR2: SGHRS, YFSETQ. The CDR3 has 14 residues. V was shortened by 4 bases and J by 6 bases, with 16 bases between the two germline ends. Per the authors' pipeline: Amplified reference gene primers provided the basis for estimating nucleated cell counts. Using immunoSEQ multiplex PCR, the repertoire was profiled, and TCRdb retains in-frame clones only, with some absent. The V and J calls and clone size were taken over from that table, and D and trimming were inferred from the DNA. The sample holds approximately 300,000 clones; more than 85% are singletons and the top ten take around 4.4%.

Sequenced sample: peripheral blood. This chain uses TRBV5-1 with TRBJ1-2; D is possibly TRBD1 (6 bases). The TCR originated in a man aged 35 to 55 with acute or convalescent COVID-19. In DNA form, the CDR3 reads TGCGCCAGCAGCACCCAGACAGGTGGGCATGGCTACACCTTC. This gives the protein CASSTQTGGHGYTF.